These T cell receptor beta chains were read from a single sample in a study of T cell repertoires in cytomegalovirus infection. TCRdb re-called the reads through MiXCR, storing one row per CDR3 protein. The sample shows approximately 500,000 distinct CDR3 sequences, approximately 15% of them seen only once. Specimen: CD8+ T cells from PBMCs. The receptors shown here come from a human donor in good health (CMV status not recorded). Some clones in this sample may be carry-over from other donors' samples. The conserved cysteine and the conserved F or W are not part of the CDR3 here.

J gene,V gene,CDR3 protein
TRBJ2-3,TRBV27,ASSWGTSGTDTQY
TRBJ2-7,TRBV12-3/TRBV12-4,ASSPAEGRELSYEQY
TRBJ1-3,TRBV12-3/TRBV12-4,ASSLTGGTRNTIY
TRBJ2-7,TRBV6-6,ASGDRFPYEQY
TRBJ1-3,TRBV13,ASSFPQGDSGNTIY
TRBJ1-2,TRBV11-2,ASRGEVGYT
TRBJ2-7,TRBV2,ASRSVRTVNSYEQY
TRBJ1-1,TRBV4-1,ASNRYPGTPNTEAF
TRBJ2-7,TRBV5-6,ASSLHPQGTYEQY
TRBJ2-1,TRBV6-5,ASSLTGDRAYNEQF
TRBJ1-6,TRBV27,ASGSSYNSPLH
TRBJ2-5,TRBV27,ASSLTGQRNQETQY
TRBJ2-7,TRBV5-6,ASSLALAYEQY
TRBJ1-1,TRBV4-1,ASSQGRNTEAF
TRBJ2-3,TRBV19,ASIGLAGDTQY
TRBJ1-6,TRBV7-9,ASSAPPTRSSYNSPLH
TRBJ2-6,TRBV4-2,ASSPTGDGSGAHVLT
TRBJ2-5,TRBV25-1,ASSEEGAGGPETQY